This T cell receptor beta chain is from a study of response to subunit inactivated influenza vaccine. Study findings and constraints: The authors suggested that few new T cells are recruited per seasonal influenza vaccination.

TCRdb itself ran the RT-PCR reads through MiXCR, one entry per CDR3 protein. The profile shows 800,000 or so distinct CDR3 sequences, over 20% of them singletons. Remarks on this clonotype: The antigen is not known.

Trimming shortened V by 4 bases and J by 0 bases, and 20 bases separated the two germline ends. Germline V gives CDR1 SGHRS, CDR2 YFSETQ. CDR3 length: 17 residues. The TCR comes from a man aged 50 or older who received an inactivated influenza vaccine. The source was PBMCs from blood, collected about 5 days after vaccination. This rearrangement joins TRBV5-1 to TRBJ2-7; TRBD2 might be the D (6 bases). The CDR3, as DNA: TGCGCCAGCAGCCCCACGATTAGCGGAGATTTCTCCTACGAGCAGTACTTC. Protein: CASSPTISGDFSYEQYF.